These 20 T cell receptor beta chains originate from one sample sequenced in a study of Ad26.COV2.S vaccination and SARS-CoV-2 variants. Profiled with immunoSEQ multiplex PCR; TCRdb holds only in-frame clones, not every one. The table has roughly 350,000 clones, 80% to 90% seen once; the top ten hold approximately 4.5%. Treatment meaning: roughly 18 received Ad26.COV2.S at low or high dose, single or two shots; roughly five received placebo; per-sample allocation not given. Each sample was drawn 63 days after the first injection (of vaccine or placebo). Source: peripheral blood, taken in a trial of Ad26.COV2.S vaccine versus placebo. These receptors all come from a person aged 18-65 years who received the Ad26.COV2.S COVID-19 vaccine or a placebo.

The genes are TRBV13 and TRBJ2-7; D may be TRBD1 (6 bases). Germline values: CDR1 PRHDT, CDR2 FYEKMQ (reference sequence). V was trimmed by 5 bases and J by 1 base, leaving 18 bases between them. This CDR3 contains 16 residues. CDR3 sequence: CASSQTRQAYSYEQYF. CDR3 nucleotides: TGTGCCAGCAGCCAGACCCGACAGGCCTATTCCTACGAGCAGTACTTC.

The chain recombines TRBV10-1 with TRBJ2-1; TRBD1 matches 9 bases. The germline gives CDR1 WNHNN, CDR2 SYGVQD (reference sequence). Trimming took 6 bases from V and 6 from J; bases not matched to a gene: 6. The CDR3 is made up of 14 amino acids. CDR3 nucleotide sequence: TGCGCCAGCAGCGAGATACAGGGGGCCAATGAGCAGTTCTTC. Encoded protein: CASSEIQGANEQFF.

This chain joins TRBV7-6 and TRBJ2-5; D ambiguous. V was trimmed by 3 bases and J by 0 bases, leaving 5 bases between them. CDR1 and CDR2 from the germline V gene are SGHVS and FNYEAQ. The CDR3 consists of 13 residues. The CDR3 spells CASSLGYQETQYF. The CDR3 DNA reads TGTGCCAGCAGCTTGGGGTACCAAGAGACCCAGTACTTC. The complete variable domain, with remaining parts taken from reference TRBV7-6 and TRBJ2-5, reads GAGVSQSPRYKVTKRGQDVALRCDPISGHVSLYWYRQALGQGPEFLTYFNYEAQQDKSGLPNDRFSAERPEGSISTLTIQRTEQRDSAMYRCASSLGYQETQYFGPGTRLLVL.

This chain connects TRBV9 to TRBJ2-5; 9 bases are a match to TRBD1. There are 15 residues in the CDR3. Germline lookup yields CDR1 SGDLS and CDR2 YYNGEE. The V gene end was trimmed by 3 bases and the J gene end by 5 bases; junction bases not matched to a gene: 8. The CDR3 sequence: CASSGLTGGAETQYF. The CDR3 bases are TGTGCCAGCAGCGGGCTAACAGGGGGCGCGGAGACCCAGTACTTC.

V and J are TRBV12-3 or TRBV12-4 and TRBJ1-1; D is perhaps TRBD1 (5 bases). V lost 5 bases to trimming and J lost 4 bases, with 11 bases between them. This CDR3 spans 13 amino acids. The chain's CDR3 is CASSPQVGTEAFF. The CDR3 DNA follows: TGTGCCAGCAGTCCACAGGTGGGCACTGAAGCTTTCTTT.

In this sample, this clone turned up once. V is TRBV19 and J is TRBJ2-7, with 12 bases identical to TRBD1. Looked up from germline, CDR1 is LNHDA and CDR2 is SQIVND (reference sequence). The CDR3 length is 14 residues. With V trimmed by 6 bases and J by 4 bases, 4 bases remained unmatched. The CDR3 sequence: CASRRGQGAYEQYF. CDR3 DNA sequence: TGTGCCAGTAGGAGGGGACAGGGGGCATACGAGCAGTACTTC. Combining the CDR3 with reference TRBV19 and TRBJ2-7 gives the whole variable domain DGGITQSPKYLFRKEGQNVTLSCEQNLNHDAMYWYRQDPGQGLRLIYYSQIVNDFQKGDIAEGYSVSREKKESFPLTVTSAQKNPTAFYLCASRRGQGAYEQYFGPGTRLTVT.

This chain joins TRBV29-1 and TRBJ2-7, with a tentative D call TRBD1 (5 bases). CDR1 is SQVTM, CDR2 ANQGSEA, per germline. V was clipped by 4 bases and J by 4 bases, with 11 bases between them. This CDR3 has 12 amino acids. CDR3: CSVALDTYEQYF. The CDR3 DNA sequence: TGCAGCGTTGCTTTGGACACGTACGAGCAGTACTTC.

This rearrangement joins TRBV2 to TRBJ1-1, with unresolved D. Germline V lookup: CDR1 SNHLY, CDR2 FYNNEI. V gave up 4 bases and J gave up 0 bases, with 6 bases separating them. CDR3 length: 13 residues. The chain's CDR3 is CASSVSLNTEAFF. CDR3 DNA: TGTGCCAGCAGTGTTAGCCTGAACACTGAAGCTTTCTTT.

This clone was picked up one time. In nucleotides, the CDR3 is TGTGCCAGCAGTTTCTCATGGGGGGAGGATGGCTACACCTTC. Amino acid sequence: CASSFSWGEDGYTF. J is TRBJ1-2 and V is TRBV28; TRBD1 might be the D (5 bases). V dropped 3 bases and J dropped 6 bases, with 14 bases sitting between them. Germline-derived CDR1 and CDR2 are MDHEN and SYDVKM. CDR3 length equals 14 residues.

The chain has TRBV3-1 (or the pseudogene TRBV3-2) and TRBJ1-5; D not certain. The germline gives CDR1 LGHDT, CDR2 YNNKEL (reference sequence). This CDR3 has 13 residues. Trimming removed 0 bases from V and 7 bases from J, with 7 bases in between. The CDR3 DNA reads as TGTGCCAGCAGCCAAGATCAGTCCCAGCCCCAGCATTTT. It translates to CASSQDQSQPQHF.

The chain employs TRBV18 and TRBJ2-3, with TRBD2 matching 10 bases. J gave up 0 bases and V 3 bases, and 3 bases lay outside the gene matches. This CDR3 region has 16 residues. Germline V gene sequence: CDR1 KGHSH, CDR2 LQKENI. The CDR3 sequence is CASSPILAGSTDTQYF. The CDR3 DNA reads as TGTGCCAGCTCACCGATACTAGCGGGGAGCACAGATACGCAGTATTTT.

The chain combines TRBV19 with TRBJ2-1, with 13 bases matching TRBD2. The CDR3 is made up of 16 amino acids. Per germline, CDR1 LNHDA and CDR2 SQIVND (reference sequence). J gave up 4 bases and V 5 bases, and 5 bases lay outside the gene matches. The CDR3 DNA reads TGTGCCAGTAGTCCTTTACTAGCGGGAGGGTACAATGAGCAGTTCTTC. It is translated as CASSPLLAGGYNEQFF.

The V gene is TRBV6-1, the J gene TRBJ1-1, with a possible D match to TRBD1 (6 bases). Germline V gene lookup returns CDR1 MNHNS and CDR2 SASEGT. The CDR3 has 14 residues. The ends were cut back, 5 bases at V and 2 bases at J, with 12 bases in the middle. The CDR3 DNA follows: TGTGCCAGCAGTCACGGACAGCTTAACACTGAAGCTTTCTTT. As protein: CASSHGQLNTEAFF.

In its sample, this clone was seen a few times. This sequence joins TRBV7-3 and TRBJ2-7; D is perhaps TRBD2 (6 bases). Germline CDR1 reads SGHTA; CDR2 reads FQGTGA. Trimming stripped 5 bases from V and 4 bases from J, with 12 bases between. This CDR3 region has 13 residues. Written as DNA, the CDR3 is TGTGCCAGCAGCCCCCCCGGGGGATACGAGCAGTACTTC. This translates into CASSPPGGYEQYF.

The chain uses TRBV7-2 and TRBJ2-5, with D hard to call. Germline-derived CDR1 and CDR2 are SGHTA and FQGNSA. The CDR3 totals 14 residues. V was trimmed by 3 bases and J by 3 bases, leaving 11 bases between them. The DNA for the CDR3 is TGTGCCAGCAGCTTCGGGCTAGGTGAAGAGACCCAGTACTTC. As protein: CASSFGLGEETQYF.

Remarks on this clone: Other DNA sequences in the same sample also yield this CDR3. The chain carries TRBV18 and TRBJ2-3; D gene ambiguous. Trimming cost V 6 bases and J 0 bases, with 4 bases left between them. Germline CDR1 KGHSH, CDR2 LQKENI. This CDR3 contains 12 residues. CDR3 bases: TGTGCCAGCTCCCCTAGCACAGATACGCAGTATTTT. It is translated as CASSPSTDTQYF.

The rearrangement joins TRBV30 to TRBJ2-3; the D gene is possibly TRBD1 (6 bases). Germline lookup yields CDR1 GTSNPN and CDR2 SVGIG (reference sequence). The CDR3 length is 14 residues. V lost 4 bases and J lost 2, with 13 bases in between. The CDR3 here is CAWTSTGYTDTQYF. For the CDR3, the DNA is TGTGCCTGGACTTCGACAGGCTACACAGATACGCAGTATTTT.

The CDR3 bases are TGTGCCAGCAGTTTCGGAACTTACAAGAAAGCTTTCTTT. This codes for CASSFGTYKKAFF. This rearrangement joins TRBV12-3 or TRBV12-4 to TRBJ1-1; unclear D gene. The CDR3 spans 13 residues. Deletions cut 3 bases from V and 9 bases from J, with 14 bases between.

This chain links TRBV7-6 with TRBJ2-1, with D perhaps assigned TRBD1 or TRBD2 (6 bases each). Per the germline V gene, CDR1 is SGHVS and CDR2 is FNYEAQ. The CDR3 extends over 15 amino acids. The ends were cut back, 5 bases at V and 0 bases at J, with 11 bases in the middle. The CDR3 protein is CASSQGGRSYNEQFF. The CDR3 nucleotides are TGTGCCAGCAGCCAAGGGGGGCGCTCCTACAATGAGCAGTTCTTC.

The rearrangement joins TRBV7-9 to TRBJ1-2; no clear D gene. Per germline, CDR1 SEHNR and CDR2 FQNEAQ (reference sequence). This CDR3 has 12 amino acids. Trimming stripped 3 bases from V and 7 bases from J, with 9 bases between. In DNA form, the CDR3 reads TGTGCCAGCAGCTTCAACGAAGGTGGCTACACCTTC. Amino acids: CASSFNEGGYTF.